The 25 T cell receptor beta chains presented below share a single source sample, sequenced in a study of shared clonotypes between healthy human individuals. The data were produced by immunoSEQ multiplex PCR, yet TCRdb's version contains in-frame clones alone and is incomplete. The top ten hold roughly 1.2% of the sample, which has 1,500,000 or so clones, roughly 96% seen once. Sequencing was done on a sample of naive CD4+ T cells sorted from blood. Subset meaning: CD45RA+ positively selected. Source of these receptors: a man aged 25 to 45 in good health.

The chain joins TRBV11-2 to TRBJ2-5; unclear D gene. V lost 5 bases and J 4 bases, leaving 11 bases between the germline ends. The CDR3 sequence is 13 residues long. Germline V gives CDR1 SGHAT, CDR2 FQNNGV. The chain's CDR3 is CASSPGHGETQYF. In DNA form, the CDR3 reads TGTGCCAGCAGCCCCGGGCACGGAGAGACCCAGTACTTC.

The rearrangement links TRBV7-3 to TRBJ2-1, with 11 bases that match TRBD2. CDR1 is SGHTA, CDR2 FQGTGA, per germline. J lost 5 bases, V lost 5 bases, and 14 bases had no gene match. The length of the CDR3 is 18 residues. CDR3 region: CASSPKPQTSGIDNEQFF. The DNA of the CDR3 is TGTGCCAGCAGCCCTAAACCCCAGACTAGCGGGATCGACAATGAGCAGTTCTTC.

This clone was observed once. The chain links TRBV19 to TRBJ2-1, with D perhaps TRBD1 or TRBD2 (5 bases each). V was shortened by 4 bases and J by 5 bases, with 15 bases between the two germline ends. CDR1 is LNHDA and CDR2 is SQIVND in the germline V gene (reference sequence). This CDR3 has 15 residues. The CDR3, as DNA: TGTGCCAGTAGTACGCACTGGGGGTCCGACAATGAGCAGTTCTTC. Translation gives CASSTHWGSDNEQFF.

The V gene is TRBV25-1, the J gene TRBJ2-3; 7 positions match TRBD2. The CDR3 has 15 residues. From germline, CDR1 is MGHDK and CDR2 SYGVNS. Trimming at V came to 5 bases and at J to 1 base, leaving 6 bases not matched to a gene. The CDR3 bases are TGTGCCAGCAGTTGGGGGAGGGTGGGCACAGATACGCAGTATTTT. Protein sequence: CASSWGRVGTDTQYF. The entire variable domain, with the rest obtained from reference TRBV25-1 and TRBJ2-3, is as follows: EADIYQTPRYLVIGTGKKITLECSQTMGHDKMYWYQQDPGMELHLIHYSYGVNSTEKGDLSSESTVSRIRTEHFPLTLESARPSHTSQYLCASSWGRVGTDTQYFGPGTRLTVL.

The chain recombines TRBV2 with TRBJ2-7; TRBD1 agrees at 7 bases. The germline V gene has CDR1 SNHLY and CDR2 FYNNEI. The CDR3 loop spans 13 amino acids. Unmatched junction bases numbered 9, after V lost 6 bases and J lost 7 bases. The CDR3 bases are TGTGCCAGCAGGAGGGACAGAACGGGGGAGCAGTACTTC. Residues: CASRRDRTGEQYF.

The chain is built from TRBV5-4 and TRBJ2-1; 7 nucleotides match TRBD1. Germline V gene sequence: CDR1 SGHNT, CDR2 YYREEE (reference sequence). Germline trimming cut 1 base from V and 7 bases from J; bases unmatched to any gene: 8. This CDR3 has 15 residues. The CDR3 nucleotides read TGTGCCAGCAGCTTGATCGGGACAGCTTCGAATGAGCAGTTCTTC. Residues: CASSLIGTASNEQFF.

V is TRBV19 and J is TRBJ2-1, with TRBD1 matching over 9 bases. In germline, CDR1 is LNHDA, CDR2 SQIVND (reference sequence). Unmatched junction bases numbered 6, after V lost 5 bases and J lost 7 bases. The CDR3 is 14 amino acids. This CDR3 reads CASSPGTGRNEQFF. DNA for the CDR3: TGTGCCAGTAGTCCAGGGACAGGGAGGAATGAGCAGTTCTTC.

The chain uses TRBV2 and TRBJ1-2; the match to TRBD1 covers 8 bases. The CDR3 extends over 14 amino acids. The germline CDR1 and CDR2 sequences are SNHLY and FYNNEI. The ends lost 3 bases at V and 7 bases at J; junction bases unmatched: 7. CDR3 sequence: CASSEVQGAIGYTF. The CDR3 coding sequence is TGTGCCAGCAGTGAGGTTCAGGGGGCGATTGGCTACACCTTC.

Details on this clone: The sample contains more than one DNA sequence encoding this CDR3. The chain uses TRBV13 and TRBJ2-7; D is perhaps TRBD2 (7 bases). The CDR3 loop spans 14 amino acids. V shed 6 bases and J shed 1 base, with 13 bases lying between them. Germline CDR1 PRHDT, CDR2 FYEKMQ (reference sequence). CDR3 amino acids: CASRRGGGSYEQYF. CDR3 nucleotides: TGTGCCAGCAGGAGAGGGGGGGGGTCCTACGAGCAGTACTTC.

The CDR3 region has the DNA TGTGCCAGCAGCTTGTCTGGTCGGGCGCCCTACGAGCAGTACTTC. Encoded protein: CASSLSGRAPYEQYF. V and J are TRBV7-9 and TRBJ2-7; D remains ambiguous. The CDR3 extends over 15 amino acids. Per germline, CDR1 SEHNR and CDR2 FQNEAQ (reference sequence). V lost 3 bases and J 2 bases, leaving 14 bases between the germline ends.

This chain joins TRBV6-5 and TRBJ1-3; tentatively, D is TRBD1 (6 bases). Germline V CDR1 and CDR2: MNHEY, SVGAGI. V was shortened by 7 bases and J by 3 bases, with 13 bases between the two germline ends. The CDR3 is made up of 14 amino acids. CDR3 region: CASKNGGLGNTIYF. The CDR3 nucleotides are TGTGCCAGCAAAAATGGGGGGCTTGGAAACACCATATATTTT.

The count of this clone is one. V and J are TRBV19 and TRBJ2-7; 7 nucleotides line up with TRBD1. The V gene end was trimmed by 5 bases and the J gene end by 3 bases; junction bases not matched to a gene: 10. The CDR3 consists of 15 residues. CDR1 is LNHDA and CDR2 is SQIVND in the germline V gene (reference sequence). CDR3 coding DNA: TGTGCCAGTAGTGAACGTAACAGGGGATACTACGAGCAGTACTTC. Its protein product is CASSERNRGYYEQYF.

The V and J genes are TRBV18 and TRBJ2-7; TRBD2 matches at 8 bases. This CDR3 has 15 residues. The V segment lost 6 bases and the J segment 6 bases; nucleotides outside the gene matches: 13. Per the germline V gene, CDR1 is KGHSH and CDR2 is LQKENI. The CDR3 DNA sequence: TGTGCCAGCTCGTTGAAGCCGAGCGGGAGCAGCGAGCAGTACTTC. Its translation is CASSLKPSGSSEQYF.

The chain has TRBV10-1 and TRBJ1-4, with D unclear. This CDR3 spans 13 amino acids. The germline V gene encodes CDR1 WNHNN and CDR2 SYGVQD (reference sequence). Trimming removed 5 bases at V and 0 bases at J, with 4 bases between. The CDR3 DNA reads TGCGCCAGCAGTAGTGCAACTAATGAAAAACTGTTTTTT. Residues: CASSSATNEKLFF.

V and J are TRBV27 and TRBJ1-4; no clear D. Germline CDR1 is MNHEY and CDR2 is SMNVEV (reference sequence). The V and J ends lost 7 bases and 7 bases respectively, with 16 bases between them. The CDR3 totals 14 residues. The CDR3 protein is CASTRNGVGEKLFF. In DNA, the CDR3 is TGTGCCAGCACCCGGAATGGCGTAGGTGAAAAACTGTTTTTT. The whole variable domain, filled in from reference TRBV27 and TRBJ1-4, reads EAQVTQNPRYLITVTGKKLTVTCSQNMNHEYMSWYRQDPGLGLRQIYYSMNVEVTDKGDVPEGYKVSRKEKRNFPLILESPSPNQTSLYFCASTRNGVGEKLFFGSGTQLSVL.

V usage is TRBV19 and J usage is TRBJ2-3, with 12 nucleotides matching TRBD2. The V gene's germline CDR1 is LNHDA and CDR2 SQIVND (reference sequence). This CDR3 spans 17 amino acids. V trimming: 3 bases; J trimming: 2 bases; junction bases outside the gene matches: 6. CDR3 sequence: CASSMLAGGPSTDTQYF. In DNA form, the CDR3 reads TGTGCCAGTAGTATGCTAGCGGGAGGGCCATCCACAGATACGCAGTATTTT. Using reference TRBV19 and TRBJ2-3 for the parts outside the CDR3, the full variable domain is DGGITQSPKYLFRKEGQNVTLSCEQNLNHDAMYWYRQDPGQGLRLIYYSQIVNDFQKGDIAEGYSVSREKKESFPLTVTSAQKNPTAFYLCASSMLAGGPSTDTQYFGPGTRLTVL.

V usage is TRBV7-8 and J usage is TRBJ2-1, with D uncertain. The CDR3 length is 14 residues. Germline V gene data show CDR1 as SGHVS and CDR2 as FQNEAQ. The V gene lost 1 base and the J gene lost 5 bases, with 9 bases spanning the gap. CDR3 sequence reads: CASSLGDPNNEQFF. DNA for the CDR3: TGTGCCAGCAGCTTAGGAGACCCTAACAATGAGCAGTTCTTC.

Only one count was recorded for this clone. V and J are TRBV29-1 and TRBJ2-3; 8 bases line up with TRBD1. Germline V gene lookup returns CDR1 SQVTM and CDR2 ANQGSEA. V shed 4 bases and J 1 base; nucleotides not matched to a gene: 7. This CDR3 contains 15 residues. Here the CDR3 reads CSVATTGQGTDTQYF. CDR3 nucleotides: TGCAGCGTTGCCACAACGGGACAGGGCACAGATACGCAGTATTTT.

The genes are TRBV5-4 and TRBJ2-6, with no clear D. The CDR3 runs 16 residues. Germline V gene sequence: CDR1 SGHNT, CDR2 YYREEE (reference sequence). The germline V and J ends were trimmed by 2 bases and 0 bases, with 9 bases remaining between them. Here the CDR3 DNA reads TGTGCCAGCAGCTTTACTACGGACTCTGGGGCCAACGTCCTGACTTTC. Amino acid sequence: CASSFTTDSGANVLTF.

This sequence joins TRBV7-9 and TRBJ2-7, with 9 bases aligning to TRBD2. V lost 4 bases to trimming and J lost 3 bases; unmatched junction nucleotides: 4. The CDR3 is 14 residues long. Germline CDR1 and CDR2: SEHNR and FQNEAQ (reference sequence). CDR3 nucleotide sequence: TGTGCCAGCAGCTATAGCGGGAGTAGCTACGAGCAGTACTTC. Translating it yields CASSYSGSSYEQYF.

V is TRBV9 and J is TRBJ2-5; D uncertain. The CDR3 runs 14 residues. V gave up 7 bases and J gave up 2 bases, with 15 bases separating them. Germline assignment: CDR1 SGDLS and CDR2 YYNGEE. The CDR3 nucleotides read TGTGCCAGCTCATTTCTCCCGGCGCAAGAGACCCAGTACTTC. This gives the protein CASSFLPAQETQYF.

V and J are TRBV7-3 and TRBJ2-2; 8 bases agree with TRBD1. The ends lost 4 bases at V and 0 bases at J; junction bases unmatched: 1. CDR3 length equals 15 residues. Per the germline V gene, CDR1 is SGHTA and CDR2 is FQGTGA. The CDR3, as DNA: TGTGCCAGCAGCTCGGACAGGGCGAACACCGGGGAGCTGTTTTTT. It yields the protein CASSSDRANTGELFF. The variable domain in full, completed from reference TRBV7-3 and TRBJ2-2, reads GAGVSQTPSNKVTEKGKYVELRCDPISGHTALYWYRQSLGQGPEFLIYFQGTGAADDSGLPNDRFFAVRPEGSVSTLKIQRTERGDSAVYLCASSSDRANTGELFFGEGSRLTVL.

The CDR3 loop is CASSKDSYGYTF. CDR3 nucleotides: TGTGCCAGCAGCAAGGACAGCTATGGCTACACCTTC. The rearrangement uses TRBV5-4 and TRBJ1-2; weak D call: TRBD1 (6 bases). Germline CDR1 and CDR2: SGHNT and YYREEE (reference sequence). V was shortened by 4 bases and J by 4 bases, with 8 bases between the two germline ends. The CDR3 covers 12 residues.

CDR3 sequence reads: CASSLPQGNIAEAFF. The CDR3, as DNA: TGTGCCAGCAGCCTCCCTCAGGGGAATATCGCTGAAGCTTTCTTT. The gene calls are TRBV7-9 and TRBJ1-1; D perhaps matches TRBD1 (6 bases). V lost 5 bases and J 6 bases, leaving 19 bases between the germline ends. The germline gives CDR1 SEHNR, CDR2 FQNEAQ (reference sequence). The CDR3 has 15 amino acids.

The chain links TRBV7-9 to TRBJ2-7; 12 bases fit TRBD2. The germline V gene encodes CDR1 SEHNR and CDR2 FQNEAQ (reference sequence). Trimming removed 3 bases from V and 3 bases from J; junction bases left unmatched: 12. The CDR3 extends over 18 amino acids. The CDR3 is CASSFRAGTSGYIYEQYF. The CDR3 nucleotides are TGTGCCAGCAGCTTCCGGGCCGGGACTAGCGGGTATATCTACGAGCAGTACTTC.